The 18 T cell receptor beta chains listed next were all sequenced from one sample in a study of OX40 agonist ivuxolimab in advanced cancers. Produced via immunoSEQ multiplex PCR; TCRdb's table is partial and in-frame only. The repertoire holds approximately 45,000 clones, with approximately 91% as singletons. Sequenced material: CD4+ or CD8+ T cells sorted from blood, taken in a trial of the OX40 agonist ivuxolimab. These receptors all stem from an adult with an advanced solid tumor such as melanoma, head and neck, liver or kidney cancer.

The chain recombines TRBV2 with TRBJ2-5; a possible D gene is TRBD1 (6 bases). This CDR3 spans 15 amino acids. The germline gives CDR1 SNHLY, CDR2 FYNNEI. Trimming cost V 6 bases and J 2 bases, with 16 bases left between them. This chain's CDR3 is CASRFRDTGQETQYF. The CDR3, as DNA: TGTGCCAGCAGGTTCCGGGACACCGGGCAAGAGACCCAGTACTTC.

The rearrangement uses TRBV5-6 and TRBJ2-1, with TRBD2 matching over 13 bases. V shed 3 bases and J 1 base; nucleotides not matched to a gene: 1. Germline V gene sequence: CDR1 SGHDT, CDR2 YYEEEE. The CDR3 has 16 amino acids. CDR3 residues: CASSSLAGGSYNEQFF. The CDR3 nucleotides are TGTGCCAGCAGCTCACTAGCGGGGGGGTCCTACAATGAGCAGTTCTTC. Using reference TRBV5-6 and TRBJ2-1 for the parts outside the CDR3, the full variable domain is DAGVTQSPTHLIKTRGQQVTLRCSPKSGHDTVSWYQQALGQGPQFIFQYYEEEERQRGNFPDRFSGHQFPNYSSELNVNALLLGDSALYLCASSSLAGGSYNEQFFGPGTRLTVL.

V gene TRBV5-6 combines with J gene TRBJ2-5, with D perhaps assigned TRBD1 or TRBD2 (5 bases each). Looked up from germline, CDR1 is SGHDT and CDR2 is YYEEEE. CDR3 length: 16 amino acids. Between the trimmed V and J ends, which lost 2 bases and 5 bases, there was a span of 19 bases. The DNA of the CDR3 is TGTGCCAGCAGCTTTGAAGGGTTGGGACGCGGGGAGACCCAGTACTTC. Translation: CASSFEGLGRGETQYF.

The rearrangement links TRBV28 to TRBJ2-1, with 7 bases aligning to TRBD1. Looked up from germline, CDR1 is MDHEN and CDR2 is SYDVKM. Trimming took 6 bases from V and 7 from J; bases not matched to a gene: 9. This CDR3 spans 14 amino acids. The CDR3 nucleotides read TGTGCCAGCAGCCTACGGAACAGGGGAAATGAGCAGTTCTTC. Translated: CASSLRNRGNEQFF.

V usage is TRBV9 and J usage is TRBJ1-6; 10 bases match TRBD1. The V and J ends lost 3 bases and 6 bases, in that order; junction bases with no gene match: 6. The CDR3 is made up of 16 amino acids. The V gene's germline CDR1 is SGDLS and CDR2 YYNGEE. CDR3 residues: CASSGGQGRRNSPLHF. The CDR3 bases are TGTGCCAGCAGCGGGGGACAGGGGCGACGTAATTCACCCCTCCACTTT.

V usage is TRBV5-6 and J usage is TRBJ2-7; no firm D call. CDR1 and CDR2 from the germline V gene are SGHDT and YYEEEE. Trimming pared 4 bases from V and 6 bases from J, leaving 14 bases between. This CDR3 comprises 13 residues. In DNA, the CDR3 is TGTGCCAGCAGCCCCACCTTGCGTCTCGAGCAGTACTTC. Protein: CASSPTLRLEQYF.

The rearrangement uses TRBV29-1 and TRBJ2-1; D is unresolved. In germline, CDR1 is SQVTM, CDR2 ANQGSEA. The CDR3 loop spans 10 amino acids. Trimming removed 4 bases from V and 9 bases from J, with 7 bases in between. The CDR3 loop reads CSVVYGEQFF. The CDR3 bases are TGCAGCGTTGTATATGGTGAGCAGTTCTTC.

The V and J genes are TRBV9 and TRBJ1-5; 9 bases are shared with TRBD1. The J segment lost 4 bases and the V segment lost 3 bases, leaving 2 bases of the junction unmatched. Germline values: CDR1 SGDLS, CDR2 YYNGEE. CDR3 length: 14 amino acids. The CDR3 protein is CASSGGQGNQPQHF. CDR3 bases: TGTGCCAGCAGCGGCGGACAGGGGAATCAGCCCCAGCATTTT.

This clone is a singleton in its sample. The chain carries TRBV10-3 and TRBJ2-1, with TRBD1 as a possible D gene (5 bases). The germline CDR1 and CDR2 sequences are ENHRY and SYGVKD. Trimming left V 6 bases short and J 4 bases short, with 16 bases between. The CDR3 sequence is 15 residues long. The CDR3 DNA reads as TGTGCCATCAGGGTAGACAGCCAGCTTTACAATGAGCAGTTCTTC. As protein: CAIRVDSQLYNEQFF.

The rearrangement joins TRBV7-6 to TRBJ2-7; D unclear. The length of the CDR3 is 14 residues. Germline CDR1 SGHVS, CDR2 FNYEAQ. V lost 1 base to trimming and J lost 2 bases, with 9 bases between them. The CDR3 DNA reads TGTGCCAGCAGCTTAGAGGCGACGGCCTACGAGCAGTACTTC. As protein: CASSLEATAYEQYF. Looking up the rest from reference TRBV7-6 and TRBJ2-7 gives the full variable domain: GAGVSQSPRYKVTKRGQDVALRCDPISGHVSLYWYRQALGQGPEFLTYFNYEAQQDKSGLPNDRFSAERPEGSISTLTIQRTEQRDSAMYRCASSLEATAYEQYFGPGTRLTVT.

The chain links TRBV7-6 to TRBJ1-4; a possible D gene is TRBD1 (6 bases). Germline loops: CDR1 SGHVS, CDR2 FNYEAQ. This CDR3 is 15 amino acids long. Trimming took off 3 bases at V and 4 bases at J, with 12 bases between the two ends. The chain's CDR3 is CASSFRGPNNEKLFF. In DNA, the CDR3 is TGTGCCAGCAGCTTCCGGGGGCCAAATAATGAAAAACTGTTTTTT.

The chain combines TRBV6-5 with TRBJ1-6; 7 bases line up with TRBD1. CDR3 length: 15 amino acids. After removal of 2 bases from V and 5 bases from J, the junction contained 3 bases not matched to a gene. CDR1 and CDR2 (germline): MNHEY, SVGAGI. The CDR3 DNA sequence: TGTGCCAGCAGTTACGCGGACAGGAATAATTCACCCCTCCACTTT. This gives the protein CASSYADRNNSPLHF.

This CDR3 reads CASSLSPKGETQYF. CDR3 nucleotides: TGTGCCAGCAGTTTATCCCCCAAGGGGGAGACCCAGTACTTC. The chain couples TRBV27 to TRBJ2-5; the D gene is possibly TRBD1 (5 bases). V lost 0 bases and J 5 bases, leaving 10 bases between the germline ends. This CDR3 has 14 amino acids. Looked up from germline, CDR1 is MNHEY and CDR2 is SMNVEV (reference sequence).

This clone has a single count. The rearrangement joins TRBV12-1 to TRBJ2-3; no check of the table's D call, TRBD2, against the DNA was made. TRBV12-1 is reported as a pseudogene. The CDR3 is 17 residues long. The CDR3, as DNA: TGTGCCAGCACCCGTCGTAGACTAGCGGGTAAGTCAGATACGCAGTATTTT. As protein: CASTRRRLAGKSDTQYF.

V and J are TRBV5-6 and TRBJ2-7; TRBD1 matches 8 bases. J was trimmed by 9 bases and V by 0 bases; bases with no gene match: 11. This CDR3 is built from 15 residues. The germline gives CDR1 SGHDT, CDR2 YYEEEE. The CDR3 DNA sequence: TGTGCCAGCAGCTTGGGGACAGGGCCTACGTTGGGGCAGTACGTC. It encodes CASSLGTGPTLGQYV.

V is TRBV4-3 and J is TRBJ2-5; D uncertain. V was trimmed by 4 bases and J by 2 bases, leaving 11 bases between them. The CDR3 totals 14 residues. CDR1 and CDR2 (germline): LGHNA, YSLEER. As DNA, the CDR3 is TGCGCCAGCAGCCGCCTCCTCCTTCAAGAGACCCAGTACTTC. It translates to CASSRLLLQETQYF.

This clone appeared a single time. This chain connects TRBV7-6 to TRBJ2-3, with TRBD2 matching over 8 bases. Germline V gene sequence: CDR1 SGHVS, CDR2 FNYEAQ. The CDR3 contains 16 residues. V was pared by 1 base and J by 0 bases, with 3 bases of the junction left unmatched. The CDR3 bases are TGTGCCAGCAGCTTAGAGGCGGGGGGAAGCACAGATACGCAGTATTTT. It specifies CASSLEAGGSTDTQYF.

The chain joins TRBV6-6 to TRBJ2-5; D perhaps matches TRBD1 (5 bases). Germline V gene lookup returns CDR1 MNHNY and CDR2 SVGAGI (reference sequence). This CDR3 region has 13 residues. Deletions cut 10 bases from V and 4 bases from J, with 16 bases between. DNA of the CDR3: TGTGCCACCTACACAGGTTTGGGAGAGACCCAGTACTTC. It yields the protein CATYTGLGETQYF.